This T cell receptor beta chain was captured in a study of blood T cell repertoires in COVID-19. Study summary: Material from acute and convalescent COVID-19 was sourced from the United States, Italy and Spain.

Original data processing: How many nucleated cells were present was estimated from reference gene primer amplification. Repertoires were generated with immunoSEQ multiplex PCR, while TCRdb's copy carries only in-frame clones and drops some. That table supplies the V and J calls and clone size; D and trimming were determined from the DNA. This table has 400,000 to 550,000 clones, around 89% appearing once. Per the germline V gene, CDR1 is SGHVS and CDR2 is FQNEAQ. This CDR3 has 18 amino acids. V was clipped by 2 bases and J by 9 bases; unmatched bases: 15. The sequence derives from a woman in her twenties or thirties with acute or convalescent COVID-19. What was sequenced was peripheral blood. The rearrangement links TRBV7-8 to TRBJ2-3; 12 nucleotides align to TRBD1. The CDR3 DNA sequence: TGTGCCAGCAGCTTAACGGGACAGGGGGCTTATCGGGGACGGACGCAGTATTTT. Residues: CASSLTGQGAYRGRTQYF.